Sequencing of this T cell receptor (beta chain) was carried out in a study of Graves' ophthalmopathy and Graves' hyperthyroidism. Other autoimmune diseases, uncontrolled infections, pregnancy or lactation ruled patients out of participation. Study-wide results and limits: Most expanded clonotypes in thyroid above 0.001 frequency also showed up in blood.

RNA transcripts were the source from which TCR beta CDR3 regions were amplified. An opening RT-PCR round employed HTBI primers and preceded a second-round multiplex PCR. Each CDR3 protein is one row after TCRdb ran MiXCR on the multiplex PCR reads. The sample lists over a million distinct CDR3 sequences; roughly 35% were seen once. Turning to this clonotype: Its antigen is not known.

Germline assignment: CDR1 SNHLY and CDR2 FYNNEI. V shed 5 bases and J shed 9 bases, with 13 bases lying between them. The CDR3 contains 12 residues. The sequence was obtained from an adult man with Graves' hyperthyroidism. The sequenced sample consisted of peripheral blood or thyroid tissue (not recorded which). The chain recombines TRBV2 with TRBJ2-5; D is unclear. CDR3: CASSIASGAQYF. The CDR3 coding sequence is TGTGCCAGCAGTATCGCTTCTGGGGCCCAGTACTTC.